What follows describes a single T cell receptor beta chain. The antigen remains unidentified. The data were taken from a study of identical twins. Study conclusions and caveats: Clonotypes of the beta chain that were abundant in cord blood carried fewer insertions (memory repertoires showed none). Twins' excess sharing was less marked for out-of-frame beta sequences.

Template switching, a step in the protocol, added a universal primer site, and cDNA carried unique molecular identifiers. TCRdb re-analysed the 5' RACE reads in MiXCR, keeping a single row per CDR3 protein. The sample has fewer than 800,000 distinct CDR3 sequences; roughly 6.6% are singletons. In addition, the sample was reused for a study of yellow fever vaccine responses in identical twins.

The sequenced sample was PBMCs. This receptor was obtained from a woman under 30 in good health.

The CDR3 here is CSVAGQGVSGNTIYF. CDR3 nucleotide sequence: TGCAGCGTTGCGGGTCAGGGGGTCTCTGGAAACACCATATATTTT. V gene TRBV29-1 combines with J gene TRBJ1-3, with 7 bases lining up with TRBD1. Trimming cost V 4 bases and J 0 bases; bases outside gene matches: 6. CDR3 length equals 15 residues. Germline V gene lookup returns CDR1 SQVTM and CDR2 ANQGSEA. The full variable domain, its missing parts supplied by reference TRBV29-1 and TRBJ1-3, is SAVISQKPSRDICQRGTSLTIQCQVDSQVTMMFWYRQQPGQSLTLIATANQGSEATYESGFVIDKFPISRPNLTFSTLTVSNMSPEDSSIYLCSVAGQGVSGNTIYFGEGSWLTVV.